The 32 T cell receptor beta chains reported below all come from one sample, sequenced in a study of shared clonotypes between healthy human individuals. Naive CD8 cells, CD45RO-negative and positively selected for CCR7, excluded terminally differentiated effector memory CD45RA+ cells. Sequencing was performed with immunoSEQ multiplex PCR; in TCRdb, only in-frame clones are kept and a portion is missing. The repertoire holds 760,000 or so clones, about 96% seen once, with 0.2% to 0.25% in the top ten. The sample consisted of naive CD8+ T cells sorted from blood. The receptors were gathered from a man between 25 and 39 years old in good health.

The rearrangement joins TRBV27 to TRBJ2-1; 14 bases align to TRBD2. There are 17 residues in the CDR3. Germline CDR1 is MNHEY and CDR2 is SMNVEV (reference sequence). With 4 bases clipped from V and 1 base from J, the junction kept 3 bases outside the gene matches. The CDR3 here is CASSSGLAGGSYNEQFF. The CDR3 region has the DNA TGTGCCAGCAGTTCCGGACTAGCGGGAGGATCCTACAATGAGCAGTTCTTC.

The chain carries TRBV25-1 and TRBJ2-2; D not resolved. CDR3 length: 15 residues. V was trimmed by 5 bases and J by 3 bases, leaving 13 bases between them. Germline V lookup: CDR1 MGHDK, CDR2 SYGVNS. CDR3 sequence reads: CASSLIWTDTGELFF. The CDR3 DNA reads TGTGCCAGCAGTCTGATCTGGACGGACACCGGGGAGCTGTTTTTT.

The chain combines TRBV4-1 with TRBJ2-7; D is possibly TRBD1 or TRBD2 (5 bases each). Germline CDR1 reads MGHRA; CDR2 reads YSYEKL. Trimming pared 1 base from V and 0 bases from J, leaving 10 bases between. CDR3 length: 15 amino acids. CDR3 loop: CASSQGWGSSYEQYF. The CDR3 DNA follows: TGCGCCAGCAGCCAAGGGTGGGGGAGCTCCTACGAGCAGTACTTC.

The rearrangement links TRBV9 to TRBJ2-7; TRBD2 aligns across 8 bases. The CDR3 spans 15 residues. Germline V gene data show CDR1 as SGDLS and CDR2 as YYNGEE. Losses at the gene ends were 3 bases for V and 3 bases for J; bases not matched to a gene: 8. The CDR3 nucleotides read TGTGCCAGCAGCGCCTCTTGGACTAGCAACTACGAGCAGTACTTC. Protein product: CASSASWTSNYEQYF.

The J gene is TRBJ1-1, the V gene TRBV5-1, with D hard to call. This CDR3 spans 15 amino acids. CDR1 SGHRS and CDR2 YFSETQ come from the germline V gene. Trimming cost V 5 bases and J 1 base, with 15 bases left between them. The CDR3 sequence is CASSPYGETNTEAFF. CDR3 nucleotide sequence: TGCGCCAGCAGTCCGTACGGGGAGACGAACACTGAAGCTTTCTTT.

This chain joins TRBV9 and TRBJ2-2; maybe TRBD2 (5 bases). CDR3 size: 16 residues. Trimming took off 0 bases at V and 1 base at J, with 10 bases between the two ends. In germline, CDR1 is SGDLS, CDR2 YYNGEE. The CDR3 DNA is TGTGCCAGCAGCGTAGAGGGTGGAGGGAACACCGGGGAGCTGTTTTTT. This translates into CASSVEGGGNTGELFF.

The rearrangement uses TRBV2 and TRBJ2-5, with 10 bases aligning to TRBD2. The CDR3 is 14 residues long. The germline V gene has CDR1 SNHLY and CDR2 FYNNEI. V lost 9 bases and J lost 5; bases outside the gene matches: 9. The CDR3 region has the DNA TGTGCCAGTGCTGTGACTAGCGGGTGGGAGACCCAGTACTTC. Translated: CASAVTSGWETQYF.

The chain has TRBV5-1 and TRBJ2-1, with TRBD1 matching 8 bases. Germline CDR1 and CDR2: SGHRS and YFSETQ. J was trimmed by 8 bases and V by 0 bases; bases with no gene match: 1. This CDR3 is built from 13 residues. CDR3: CASSLETGDEQFF. The CDR3 coding sequence is TGCGCCAGCAGCTTGGAGACAGGGGATGAGCAGTTCTTC.

The chain has TRBV27 and TRBJ2-7; D unclear. Germline V gene lookup returns CDR1 MNHEY and CDR2 SMNVEV (reference sequence). V was pared by 7 bases and J by 3 bases, with 10 bases between. The CDR3 has 12 residues. The CDR3 sequence is CASKDAFYEQYF. The CDR3 bases are TGTGCCAGCAAGGACGCCTTCTACGAGCAGTACTTC.

The genes are TRBV7-9 and TRBJ2-1; 10 nucleotides line up with TRBD2. The CDR3 spans 19 residues. Germline values: CDR1 SEHNR, CDR2 FQNEAQ (reference sequence). V was pared by 0 bases and J by 4 bases, with 12 bases of the junction left unmatched. CDR3 coding DNA: TGTGCCAGCAGCTTAGCTCCACTAGCGGGAACCGTGGGTTACAATGAGCAGTTCTTC. It yields the protein CASSLAPLAGTVGYNEQFF. Full variable domain (rest looked up from reference TRBV7-9 and TRBJ2-1): DTGVSQNPRHKITKRGQNVTFRCDPISEHNRLYWYRQTLGQGPEFLTYFQNEAQLEKSRLLSDRFSAERPKGSFSTLEIQRTEQGDSAMYLCASSLAPLAGTVGYNEQFFGPGTRLTVL.

Worth noting for this clone: A read error may account for a junction end that differs from germline. The V call is TRBV5-4, the J call TRBJ2-7; TRBD1 matches at 10 bases. The CDR3 contains 16 residues. The germline gives CDR1 SGHNT, CDR2 YYREEE (reference sequence). This chain's CDR3 is CASSLAGTGAGYEQYF. As DNA, the CDR3 is TGTGCCAGCAGTTTGGCGGGGACAGGGGCGGGCTACGAGCAGTACTTC.

This clone was recorded once. The chain links TRBV7-2 to TRBJ2-5; D might be TRBD1 or TRBD2, each matching 5 bases. The CDR3 is 14 amino acids. From germline, CDR1 is SGHTA and CDR2 FQGNSA. Trimming removed 5 bases from V and 5 bases from J, with 15 bases in between. CDR3 nucleotide sequence: TGTGCCAGCAGCAAGGGGACGGCTGGGGAGACCCAGTACTTC. Translating it yields CASSKGTAGETQYF.

As for this clone: Other DNA sequences in the same sample also yield this CDR3. CDR3 nucleotide sequence: TGTGCCAGCAGCTTTGGACAGGGGACCTACGAGCAGTACTTC. Translation: CASSFGQGTYEQYF. V is TRBV5-6 and J is TRBJ2-7; 9 nucleotides align to TRBD1. J lost 2 bases, V lost 2 bases, and 2 bases had no gene match. CDR3 length: 14 amino acids. In germline, CDR1 is SGHDT, CDR2 YYEEEE.

V usage is TRBV19 and J usage is TRBJ2-7; TRBD1 might be the D (5 bases). CDR1 and CDR2 (germline): LNHDA, SQIVND (reference sequence). This CDR3 spans 17 amino acids. V lost 1 base to trimming and J lost 2 bases, with 18 bases between them. The CDR3 coding sequence is TGTGCCAGTAGTATAGCCCTCCCGGACATTTTGGCCTACGAGCAGTACTTC. Its protein is CASSIALPDILAYEQYF.

The rearrangement joins TRBV10-2 to TRBJ1-2, with D uncertain. Trimming shortened V by 1 base and J by 2 bases, and 11 bases separated the two germline ends. The CDR3 extends over 15 amino acids. The germline gives CDR1 WSHSY, CDR2 SAAADI. CDR3 sequence (DNA): TGCGCCAGCAGTGAGTTCGGGAAAGGAAACTATGGCTACACCTTC. Encoded protein: CASSEFGKGNYGYTF.

The V call is TRBV5-4, the J call TRBJ2-3; D perhaps matches TRBD1 (5 bases). Germline V gene sequence: CDR1 SGHNT, CDR2 YYREEE (reference sequence). Between the trimmed V and J ends, which lost 3 bases and 3 bases, there was a span of 17 bases. This CDR3 region has 16 residues. DNA for the CDR3: TGTGCCAGCAGCTGGGGTGGGGCAGGGATGACAGATACGCAGTATTTT. It codes for CASSWGGAGMTDTQYF.

The chain has TRBV7-6 and TRBJ2-3; D tentatively reads TRBD1 or TRBD2 (6 bases each). Germline V gene data show CDR1 as SGHVS and CDR2 as FNYEAQ. The CDR3 has 15 residues. V was clipped by 4 bases and J by 0 bases, with 11 bases between them. The CDR3 DNA follows: TGTGCCAGCAGCTGGTCGGGGGCCAGCACAGATACGCAGTATTTT. This encodes CASSWSGASTDTQYF. The full variable domain, its missing parts supplied by reference TRBV7-6 and TRBJ2-3, is GAGVSQSPRYKVTKRGQDVALRCDPISGHVSLYWYRQALGQGPEFLTYFNYEAQQDKSGLPNDRFSAERPEGSISTLTIQRTEQRDSAMYRCASSWSGASTDTQYFGPGTRLTVL.

The chain carries TRBV30 and TRBJ1-4; no definite D call. The germline V gene encodes CDR1 GTSNPN and CDR2 SVGIG (reference sequence). V dropped 5 bases and J dropped 11 bases, with 21 bases sitting between them. CDR3 length equals 14 residues. The DNA of the CDR3 is TGTGCCTGGGATGGGATAGGACTGGGTAGGAAACTGTTTTTT. It translates to CAWDGIGLGRKLFF.

The chain uses TRBV27 and TRBJ2-3; 8 positions match TRBD2. With V trimmed by 5 bases and J by 4 bases, 5 bases remained unmatched. The CDR3 length is 14 residues. Germline values: CDR1 MNHEY, CDR2 SMNVEV (reference sequence). CDR3 loop: CASSLSGKADTQYF. The CDR3 DNA sequence: TGTGCCAGCAGTCTTAGCGGGAAAGCAGATACGCAGTATTTT.

The CDR3 here is CASRGQGLWETQYF. The DNA of the CDR3 is TGTGCCAGCAGGGGGCAGGGACTTTGGGAGACCCAGTACTTC. The rearrangement uses TRBV28 and TRBJ2-5; D may be TRBD2 (6 bases). The CDR3 extends over 14 amino acids. V was shortened by 6 bases and J by 5 bases, with 16 bases between the two germline ends. In germline, CDR1 is MDHEN, CDR2 SYDVKM.

The rearrangement uses TRBV13 and TRBJ2-7; D is perhaps TRBD1 or TRBD2 (6 bases each). This CDR3 spans 15 amino acids. The V gene lost 5 bases and the J gene lost 7 bases, with 21 bases spanning the gap. Germline V gene lookup returns CDR1 PRHDT and CDR2 FYEKMQ (reference sequence). This chain's CDR3 is CASSIGGAGVWEQYF. CDR3 DNA: TGTGCCAGCAGCATCGGGGGCGCCGGGGTTTGGGAGCAGTACTTC.

V gene TRBV29-1 combines with J gene TRBJ2-1; D remains unclear. CDR1 and CDR2 (germline): SQVTM, ANQGSEA. V was pared by 4 bases and J by 3 bases, with 10 bases between. The CDR3 runs to 13 residues. As DNA, the CDR3 is TGCAGCGTTGTGAGGACGATCTACAATGAGCAGTTCTTC. Translated, it gives CSVVRTIYNEQFF.

This clone was picked up one time. The rearrangement uses TRBV25-1 and TRBJ1-5, with D unresolved. The CDR3 loop spans 13 amino acids. Per germline, CDR1 MGHDK and CDR2 SYGVNS. V was cut by 5 bases and J by 4 bases, with 9 bases left in between. The CDR3 spells CASSQSGNQPQHF. The CDR3 DNA is TGTGCCAGCAGTCAATCAGGAAATCAGCCCCAGCATTTT.

The chain recombines TRBV6-5 with TRBJ2-7; D tentatively reads TRBD1 or TRBD2 (5 bases each). Germline V gene sequence: CDR1 MNHEY, CDR2 SVGAGI. Trimming left V 2 bases short and J 0 bases short, with 11 bases between. The length of the CDR3 is 15 residues. DNA of the CDR3: TGTGCCAGCAGTTACGTACGGGGCCTCTCCTACGAGCAGTACTTC. Its translation: CASSYVRGLSYEQYF.

The chain uses TRBV7-6 and TRBJ2-7, with a tentative D call TRBD2 (6 bases). CDR1 and CDR2 (germline): SGHVS, FNYEAQ. Trimming cost V 3 bases and J 2 bases, with 8 bases left between them. This CDR3 is built from 13 residues. CDR3 region: CASSFRETYEQYF. The CDR3 DNA reads TGTGCCAGCAGCTTCCGGGAGACCTACGAGCAGTACTTC.

This chain connects TRBV5-1 to TRBJ2-1; 14 nucleotides match TRBD2. The V gene's germline CDR1 is SGHRS and CDR2 YFSETQ. Germline trimming cut 4 bases from V and 1 base from J; bases unmatched to any gene: 4. The length of the CDR3 is 17 residues. This CDR3 reads CASSKGLAGASYNEQFF. CDR3 in DNA: TGCGCCAGCAGCAAGGGACTAGCGGGAGCTTCCTACAATGAGCAGTTCTTC.

Only one count was recorded for this clone. V gene TRBV7-9 combines with J gene TRBJ2-3; TRBD1 aligns across 10 bases. Germline V CDR1 and CDR2: SEHNR, FQNEAQ (reference sequence). The CDR3 extends over 16 amino acids. V lost 0 bases, J lost 4 bases, and 4 bases stayed unmatched. CDR3 in amino acids: CASSLARDRGADTQYF. The CDR3 DNA reads TGTGCCAGCAGCTTAGCTCGGGACAGGGGTGCAGATACGCAGTATTTT.

This clone showed up just once. This rearrangement joins TRBV29-1 to TRBJ2-1, with D perhaps TRBD2 (6 bases). The CDR3 covers 14 residues. V was clipped by 5 bases and J by 5 bases, with 16 bases between them. The germline V gene has CDR1 SQVTM and CDR2 ANQGSEA. The CDR3 is CSVSTAGRDNEQFF. In nucleotides, the CDR3 is TGCAGCGTTAGTACGGCGGGGCGGGACAATGAGCAGTTCTTC.

V gene TRBV28 combines with J gene TRBJ1-5, with D maybe TRBD1 (6 bases). The CDR3 is made up of 15 amino acids. V lost 3 bases, J lost 6 bases, and 15 bases lay in between. Germline V gene sequence: CDR1 MDHEN, CDR2 SYDVKM. The CDR3 is CASSFPTGRGQPQHF. Here the CDR3 DNA reads TGTGCCAGCAGTTTCCCCACAGGGAGGGGTCAGCCCCAGCATTTT.

The V call is TRBV27, the J call TRBJ1-2; weak D call: TRBD1 (6 bases). Trimming took off 4 bases at V and 4 bases at J, with 13 bases between the two ends. The CDR3 contains 14 residues. Germline V gene sequence: CDR1 MNHEY, CDR2 SMNVEV (reference sequence). The CDR3 region is CASSSSGGIYGYTF. CDR3 nucleotide sequence: TGTGCCAGCAGTTCCTCCGGGGGCATCTATGGCTACACCTTC.

V is TRBV5-1 and J is TRBJ2-7; D is unresolved. Trimming left V 4 bases short and J 0 bases short, with 17 bases between. The germline CDR1 and CDR2 sequences are SGHRS and YFSETQ. This CDR3 has 16 amino acids. CDR3 nucleotide sequence: TGCGCCAGCAGCCCCCGAGCCGGGCCTTTCTCCTACGAGCAGTACTTC. It yields the protein CASSPRAGPFSYEQYF.

The J gene is TRBJ2-7, the V gene TRBV15; D gene ambiguous. Deletions cut 0 bases from V and 0 bases from J, with 12 bases between. The CDR3 length is 16 residues. The germline V gene has CDR1 LNHNV and CDR2 YYDKDF (reference sequence). CDR3 amino acids: CATSRDSYGSSYEQYF. DNA of the CDR3: TGTGCCACCAGCAGAGACTCATACGGAAGCTCCTACGAGCAGTACTTC.